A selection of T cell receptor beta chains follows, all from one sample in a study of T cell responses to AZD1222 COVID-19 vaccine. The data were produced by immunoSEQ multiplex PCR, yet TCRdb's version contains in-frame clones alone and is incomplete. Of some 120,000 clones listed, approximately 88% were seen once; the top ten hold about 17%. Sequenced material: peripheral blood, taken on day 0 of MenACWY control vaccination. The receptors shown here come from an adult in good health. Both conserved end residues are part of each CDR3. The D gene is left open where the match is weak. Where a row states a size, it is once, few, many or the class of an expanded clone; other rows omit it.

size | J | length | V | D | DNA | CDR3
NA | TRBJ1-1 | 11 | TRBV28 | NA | TGTGGGACCCGGATGAACACTGAAGCTTTCTTT | CGTRMNTEAFF
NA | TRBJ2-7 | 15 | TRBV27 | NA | TGTGCCAGCGGCAAGGGCGGGACCCGGATCTACGAGCAGTACTTC | CASGKGGTRIYEQYF
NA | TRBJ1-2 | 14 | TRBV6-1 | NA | TGTGCCAGCAGTGAAGCGATCGACGGCTATGGCTACACCTTC | CASSEAIDGYGYTF
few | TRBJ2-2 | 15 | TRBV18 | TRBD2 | TGTGCCAGCTCACGGGGGACTAGCAACACCGGGGAGCTGTTTTTT | CASSRGTSNTGELFF
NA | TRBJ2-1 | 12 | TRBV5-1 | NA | TGCGCCAGCAGCTCAGACTACAATGAGCAGTTCTTC | CASSSDYNEQFF
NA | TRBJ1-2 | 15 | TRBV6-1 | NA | TGTGCCAGCAGTGAAAGCGTTCGGGTTGGGTATGGCTACACCTTC | CASSESVRVGYGYTF
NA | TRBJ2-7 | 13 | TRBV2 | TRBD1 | TGTGCCAGCGGATGGACAGGGGGAGGTGAGCAGTACTTC | CASGWTGGGEQYF
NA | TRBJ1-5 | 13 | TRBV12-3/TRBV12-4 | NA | TGTGCCAGCAGCAACCTTGGAATCTGGTCCCAGCATTTT | CASSNLGIWSQHF
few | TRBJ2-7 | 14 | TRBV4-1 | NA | TGCGCCAGCAGCCAAGTGGGAGGCAGGGACGAGCAGTACTTC | CASSQVGGRDEQYF
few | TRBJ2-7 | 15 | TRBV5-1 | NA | TGCGCCAGCAGCCCTGACCCAACCTTCCTCTACGAGCAGTACTTC | CASSPDPTFLYEQYF
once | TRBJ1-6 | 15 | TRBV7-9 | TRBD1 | TGTGCCAGCAGCCTCCAACAGGGGGCATATTCACCCCTCCACTTT | CASSLQQGAYSPLHF
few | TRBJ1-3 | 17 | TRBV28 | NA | TGTGCCAGCAGTTTATATAGGTGGACAGTCTCTGGAAACACCATATATTTT | CASSLYRWTVSGNTIYF
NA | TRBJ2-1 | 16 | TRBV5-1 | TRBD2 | TGCGCCAGCAGCTTGCCGGCTAGCGGTAAGAACAATGAGCAGTTCTTC | CASSLPASGKNNEQFF
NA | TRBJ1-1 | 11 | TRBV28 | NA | TGTGCCAGTACAGGGAACACTGAAGCTTTCTTT | CASTGNTEAFF
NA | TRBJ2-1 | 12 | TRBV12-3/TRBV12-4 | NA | TGTGCCAGCACCCCCTTTAAGAATGAGCAGTTCTTC | CASTPFKNEQFF
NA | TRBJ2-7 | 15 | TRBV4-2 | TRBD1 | TGTGCCAGCAGCCAAGCCCAGACAGGGTCCTACGAGCAGTACTTC | CASSQAQTGSYEQYF
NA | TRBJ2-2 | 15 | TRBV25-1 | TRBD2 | TGTGCCAGCAGTGGACTAGCGGGAGTTGCCGGGGAGCTGTTTTTT | CASSGLAGVAGELFF
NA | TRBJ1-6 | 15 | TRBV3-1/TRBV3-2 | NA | TGTGCCAGCAGCCAAGAGTTAAGGGGTGGATCACCCCTCCACTTT | CASSQELRGGSPLHF
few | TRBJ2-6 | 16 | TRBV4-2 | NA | TGTGCCAGCAGCCAAGAGGACACCTCTGGGGCCAACGTCCTGACTTTC | CASSQEDTSGANVLTF
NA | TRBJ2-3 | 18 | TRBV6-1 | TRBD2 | TGTGCCAGCAGTGAACAGCAGGGACTAGCGGAAAGCACAGATACGCAGTATTTT | CASSEQQGLAESTDTQYF
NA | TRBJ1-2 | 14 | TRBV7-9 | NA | TGTGCCAGCAGCACGATCCCTCAGCTCTCTGGCTACACCTTC | CASSTIPQLSGYTF
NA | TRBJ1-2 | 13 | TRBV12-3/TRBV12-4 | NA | TGTGCCAGCAGTTTATCCCAGGAGGGCGGCTACACCTTC | CASSLSQEGGYTF
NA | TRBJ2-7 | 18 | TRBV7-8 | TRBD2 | TGTGCCAGCAGCCTGACCTCTAAAAGCGGGGGAAGCTCCTACGAGCAGTACTTC | CASSLTSKSGGSSYEQYF
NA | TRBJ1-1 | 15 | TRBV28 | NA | TGTGCCAGCAGTTTAAAGCGCAGGGTGAACACTGAAGCTTTCTTT | CASSLKRRVNTEAFF
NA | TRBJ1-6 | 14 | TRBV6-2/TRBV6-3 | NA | TGTGCCAGCAGGCCTGCAGGGGCTGTAGCACCCCTCCACTTT | CASRPAGAVAPLHF
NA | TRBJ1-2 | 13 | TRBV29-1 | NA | TGCAGCGTTGAAGTTCAGGGCTACTATGGCTACACCTTC | CSVEVQGYYGYTF
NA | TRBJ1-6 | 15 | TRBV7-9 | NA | TGTGCCAGCAGCTTCGGCGGCACGGAATATTCACCCCTCCACTTT | CASSFGGTEYSPLHF
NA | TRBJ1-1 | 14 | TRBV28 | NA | TGTGCCAGCAGTCCTATGGGGAGGAACACTGAAGCTTTCTTT | CASSPMGRNTEAFF
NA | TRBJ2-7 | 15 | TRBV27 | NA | TGTGCCAGCAGTTTAGAAGGGGACATGTCCTACGAGCAGTACTTC | CASSLEGDMSYEQYF
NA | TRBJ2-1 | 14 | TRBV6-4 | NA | TGTGCCAGCAGTGACTCAAAAGGGGGGCATGAGCAGTTCTTC | CASSDSKGGHEQFF
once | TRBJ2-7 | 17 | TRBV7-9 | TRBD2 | TGTGCCAGCAGCTTAGCAGGACCTCGGGCGGGAGGACACGAGCAGTACTTC | CASSLAGPRAGGHEQYF
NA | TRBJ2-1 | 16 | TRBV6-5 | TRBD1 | TGTGCCAGCAGTTCCCCCGGGACAGGGGGTTACAATGAGCAGTTCTTC | CASSSPGTGGYNEQFF
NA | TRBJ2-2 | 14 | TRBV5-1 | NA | TGCGCCAGCAGCTTGTCTGTCGTGGCCGGGGAGCTGTTTTTT | CASSLSVVAGELFF
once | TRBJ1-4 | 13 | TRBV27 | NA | TGTGCCAGCAGAGTGGCCGGGGGTGAAAAACTGTTTTTT | CASRVAGGEKLFF
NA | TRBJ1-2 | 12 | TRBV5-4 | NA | TGTGCCAGCAGCTTAGATGCCTATGGCTACACCTTC | CASSLDAYGYTF
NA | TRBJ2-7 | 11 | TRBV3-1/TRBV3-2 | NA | TGTGCCAGCAGCCAGTCATACGAGCAGTACTTC | CASSQSYEQYF
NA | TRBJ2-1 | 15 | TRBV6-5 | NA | TGTGCCAGCAGTTATCGGACCGGGGCCTACAATGAGCAGTTCTTC | CASSYRTGAYNEQFF
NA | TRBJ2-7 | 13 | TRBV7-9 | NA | TGTGCCAGCAGCTTTGGGGACGGCTACGAGCAGTACTTC | CASSFGDGYEQYF
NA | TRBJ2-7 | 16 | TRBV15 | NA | TGTGCCACCAGCAGAGATTTGGCAGGGGAAACCTACGAGCAGTACTTC | CATSRDLAGETYEQYF
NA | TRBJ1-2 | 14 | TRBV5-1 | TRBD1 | TGCGCCAGCAGCGCCGGGACAGATGTCTATGGCTACACCTTC | CASSAGTDVYGYTF
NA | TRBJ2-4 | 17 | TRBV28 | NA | TGTGCCAGCAGTTCTCCGGGAGCCCAGTTAGCCAAAAACATTCAGTACTTC | CASSSPGAQLAKNIQYF
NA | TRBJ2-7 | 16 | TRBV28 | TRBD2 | TGTGCCAGCAGTTCGCCCCTAGCGGGTCCCAAATACGAGCAGTACTTC | CASSSPLAGPKYEQYF
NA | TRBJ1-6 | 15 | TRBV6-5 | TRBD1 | TGTGCCAGCACCGGCCTCCCAGGGGGGTCTTCACCCCTCCACTTT | CASTGLPGGSSPLHF
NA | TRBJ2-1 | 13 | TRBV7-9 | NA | TGTGCCAGCAGCTTAGGCGGAACGGGCTGGCAGTTCTTC | CASSLGGTGWQFF
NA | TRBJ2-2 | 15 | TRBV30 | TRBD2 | TGTGCCTGGAGTGTACTTCGGCGGGAGATCGGGGAGCTGTTTTTT | CAWSVLRREIGELFF
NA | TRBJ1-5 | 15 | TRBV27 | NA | TGTGCCAGCAGTTCCTTGGTACAGAGCAATCAGCCCCAGCATTTT | CASSSLVQSNQPQHF
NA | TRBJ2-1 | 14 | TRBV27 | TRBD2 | TGTGCCAGCAGCCTAGGCGGGAGGGCGGGCGAGCAGTTCTTC | CASSLGGRAGEQFF
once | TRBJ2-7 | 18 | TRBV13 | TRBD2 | TGTGCCAGCAGCTCGGGACTAGCGGGAGCCCGGGGAAGATACGAGCAGTACTTC | CASSSGLAGARGRYEQYF
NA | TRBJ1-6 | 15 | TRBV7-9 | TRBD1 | TGTGCCAGCAGCTTTAGACAGGGGGATAATTCACCCCTCCACTTT | CASSFRQGDNSPLHF
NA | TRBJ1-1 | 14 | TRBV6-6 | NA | TGTGCCAGCAGTTACGCGCCTGGGGGCACTGAAGCTTTCTTT | CASSYAPGGTEAFF
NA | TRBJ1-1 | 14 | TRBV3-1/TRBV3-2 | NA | TGTGCCAGCAGCCAAGAGAAAAGGGTATTTAGGGCTTTCTTT | CASSQEKRVFRAFF
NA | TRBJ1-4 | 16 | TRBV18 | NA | TGTGCCAGCTCACCGCCTAACAGTATCGCGGGGGAAAAACTGTTTTTT | CASSPPNSIAGEKLFF
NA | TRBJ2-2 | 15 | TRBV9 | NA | TGTGCCAGCAGCGTAGGTTCAAGGAACACCGGGGAGCTGTTTTTT | CASSVGSRNTGELFF
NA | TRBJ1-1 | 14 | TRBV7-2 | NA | TGTGCCAGCAGCTCTCCTAAAAGATTATTGGATGGTTTCTTT | CASSSPKRLLDGFF
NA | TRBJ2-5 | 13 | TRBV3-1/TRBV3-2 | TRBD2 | TGTGCCAGCAGCCAAGTTAGCGGGGAGACCCAGTACTTC | CASSQVSGETQYF
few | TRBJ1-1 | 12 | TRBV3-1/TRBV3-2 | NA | TGTGCCAGCAGCCGCGAAATGTCCAAAGCTTTCTTT | CASSREMSKAFF
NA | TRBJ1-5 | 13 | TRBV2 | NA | TGTGCCAGCACGGTCGGGGGCTATCAGCCCCAGCATTTT | CASTVGGYQPQHF
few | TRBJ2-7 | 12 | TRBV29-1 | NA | TGCAGCGTTGAACTCGGCAGTTCGGTGCAGTACTTC | CSVELGSSVQYF
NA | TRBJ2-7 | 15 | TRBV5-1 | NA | TGCGCCAGCAGCCGCGGCTGGCAGGGGAGGAACGAGCAGTACTTC | CASSRGWQGRNEQYF